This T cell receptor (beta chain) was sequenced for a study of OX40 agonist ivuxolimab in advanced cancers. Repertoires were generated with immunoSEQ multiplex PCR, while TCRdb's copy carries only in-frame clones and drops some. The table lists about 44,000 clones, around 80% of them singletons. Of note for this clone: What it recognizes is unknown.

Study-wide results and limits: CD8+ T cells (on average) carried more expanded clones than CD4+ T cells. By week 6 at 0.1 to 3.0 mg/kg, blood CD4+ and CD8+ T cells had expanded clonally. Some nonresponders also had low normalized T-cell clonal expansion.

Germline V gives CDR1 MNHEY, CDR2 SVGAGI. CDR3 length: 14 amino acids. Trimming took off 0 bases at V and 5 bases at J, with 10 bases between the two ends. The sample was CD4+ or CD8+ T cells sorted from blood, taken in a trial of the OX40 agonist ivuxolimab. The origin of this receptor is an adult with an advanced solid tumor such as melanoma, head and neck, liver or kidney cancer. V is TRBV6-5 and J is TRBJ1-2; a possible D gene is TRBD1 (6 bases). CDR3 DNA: TGTGCCAGCAGTTACTCGGGGGCAGGATATGGCTACACCTTC. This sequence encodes CASSYSGAGYGYTF.